One sample yielded the 32 T cell receptor beta chains listed below, sequenced in a study of blood T cell repertoires in COVID-19. Repertoires were generated with immunoSEQ multiplex PCR, while TCRdb's copy carries only in-frame clones and drops some. The table lists a few hundred thousand clones, over 70% of them singletons. Sequencing was carried out using PBMCs or T cells enriched from blood (not recorded which). These receptors originate from a woman aged 40 to 50 who had been exposed to COVID-19.

This sequence joins TRBV12-3 or TRBV12-4 and TRBJ1-1; no reliable D call. The CDR3 consists of 12 residues. The V and J ends lost 6 bases and 3 bases respectively, with 8 bases between them. The CDR3 nucleotides are TGTGCCAGCAGCTTCGGGGACACTGAAGCTTTCTTT. This translates into CASSFGDTEAFF.

Only a few counts were recorded for this clone. The chain joins TRBV6-4 to TRBJ1-2; a possible D gene is TRBD1 (5 bases). V lost 7 bases and J lost 8, with 17 bases in between. The CDR3 length is 13 residues. The germline V gene encodes CDR1 MRHNA and CDR2 SNTAGT. The CDR3 is CASMRTLRGGYTF. DNA of the CDR3: TGTGCCAGCATGAGGACCCTGCGGGGGGGCTACACCTTC.

The chain employs TRBV4-3 and TRBJ2-1; 7 bases fit TRBD1. With V trimmed by 6 bases and J by 2 bases, 7 bases remained unmatched. Looked up from germline, CDR1 is LGHNA and CDR2 is YSLEER. This CDR3 comprises 15 residues. CDR3 protein: CASSSRQGPYNEQFF. Written as DNA, the CDR3 is TGCGCCAGCAGTTCCAGACAGGGCCCCTACAATGAGCAGTTCTTC.

The genes are TRBV29-1 and TRBJ2-1; TRBD1 matches at 9 bases. The V and J ends lost 6 bases and 7 bases, in that order; junction bases with no gene match: 7. CDR1 and CDR2 from the germline V gene are SQVTM and ANQGSEA. This CDR3 has 13 residues. CDR3 residues: CSVGTGIGNEQFF. The DNA of the CDR3 is TGCAGCGTAGGGACAGGGATCGGGAATGAGCAGTTCTTC.

The rearrangement joins TRBV10-3 to TRBJ1-2; 8 bases match TRBD1. V lost 11 bases to trimming and J lost 6 bases; unmatched junction nucleotides: 11. The CDR3 covers 13 residues. Germline CDR1 ENHRY, CDR2 SYGVKD. The DNA of the CDR3 is TGTGCCGTCCGCGGGCAGGACAGGGATGGCTACACCTTC. Encoded protein: CAVRGQDRDGYTF.

This clone was detected once. The chain couples TRBV19 to TRBJ2-7, with D possibly TRBD2 on 5 matching bases. The CDR3 is 11 amino acids. Germline values: CDR1 LNHDA, CDR2 SQIVND (reference sequence). The germline V and J ends were trimmed by 4 bases and 6 bases, with 7 bases remaining between them. CDR3 in DNA: TGTGCCAGTAGTACCGGGATCGAGCAGTACTTC. It specifies CASSTGIEQYF.

With regard to this clone: Germline is not matched at one junction end, which may reflect a read error. V gene TRBV5-1 combines with J gene TRBJ2-1; the match to TRBD1 covers 10 bases. Germline-derived CDR1 and CDR2 are SGHRS and YFSETQ. The CDR3 has 16 amino acids. This CDR3 reads CASSLSPGQGYNEQFF. The CDR3 DNA reads TGTGCCAGCAGCTTGTCCCCGGGACAGGGGTATAATGAGCAGTTCTTC.

The chain couples TRBV7-2 to TRBJ2-1, with a tentative D call TRBD1 (6 bases). Germline lookup yields CDR1 SGHTA and CDR2 FQGNSA. The CDR3 sequence is 17 residues long. Trimming removed 5 bases from V and 6 bases from J, with 23 bases in between. This CDR3 is CASSLTGPTSSVNEQFF. CDR3 DNA: TGTGCCAGCAGCCTGACAGGCCCCACTTCGAGCGTCAATGAGCAGTTCTTC. The variable domain in full, with the rest retrieved from reference TRBV7-2 and TRBJ2-1, is GAGVSQSPSNKVTEKGKDVELRCDPISGHTALYWYRQSLGQGLEFLIYFQGNSAPDKSGLPSDRFSAERTGGSVSTLTIQRTQQEDSAVYLCASSLTGPTSSVNEQFFGPGTRLTVL.

The rearrangement uses TRBV4-1 and TRBJ2-5, with 12 bases fitting TRBD1. CDR3 length: 18 amino acids. The V gene's germline CDR1 is MGHRA and CDR2 YSYEKL. Losses at the gene ends were 0 bases for V and 2 bases for J; bases not matched to a gene: 7. CDR3 in amino acids: CASSQDRGTGGRQETQYF. DNA of the CDR3: TGCGCCAGCAGCCAAGATAGGGGGACAGGGGGCCGGCAAGAGACCCAGTACTTC.

The chain employs TRBV14 and TRBJ1-2, with unresolved D. In germline, CDR1 is SGHDN, CDR2 FVKESK. The CDR3 has 16 amino acids. Trimming stripped 4 bases from V and 4 bases from J, with 19 bases between. CDR3 protein: CASSPFTGGGTYGYTF. The CDR3 DNA sequence: TGTGCCAGCAGCCCCTTTACCGGTGGAGGCACCTATGGCTACACCTTC.

The chain is built from TRBV11-2 and TRBJ1-1, with a tentative D call TRBD1 (5 bases). Germline loops: CDR1 SGHAT, CDR2 FQNNGV. V was pared by 0 bases and J by 5 bases, with 10 bases between. The CDR3 is 14 residues long. The CDR3 DNA reads TGTGCCAGCAGCTTAGAGGCAGGGAGGACTGAAGCTTTCTTT. It specifies CASSLEAGRTEAFF.

The rearrangement links TRBV6-5 to TRBJ1-1, with no clear D. CDR1 is MNHEY and CDR2 is SVGAGI in the germline V gene. The CDR3 is 13 amino acids. Trimming removed 2 bases at V and 1 base at J, with 5 bases between. CDR3 protein: CASSYEGNTEAFF. Here the CDR3 DNA reads TGTGCCAGCAGTTACGAGGGGAACACTGAAGCTTTCTTT.

This clone appeared a single time. Other DNA sequences of this sample code for an identical CDR3. The rearrangement joins TRBV3-1 (or the pseudogene TRBV3-2) to TRBJ1-1; the D gene is possibly TRBD1 (5 bases). In germline, CDR1 is LGHDT, CDR2 YNNKEL (reference sequence). This CDR3 is 13 amino acids long. Trimming took 1 base from V and 6 from J, leaving 9 bases between them. The CDR3 loop is CASSQVGDSEAFF. In DNA, the CDR3 is TGTGCCAGCAGCCAAGTGGGGGACTCTGAAGCTTTCTTT.

The genes are TRBV30 and TRBJ1-6, with 10 bases matching TRBD1. The germline V gene encodes CDR1 GTSNPN and CDR2 SVGIG (reference sequence). The V and J ends lost 3 bases and 4 bases, in that order; junction bases with no gene match: 6. This CDR3 comprises 16 residues. Here the CDR3 reads CAWRGGQGPYNSPLHF. In nucleotides, the CDR3 is TGTGCCTGGAGAGGGGGACAGGGGCCTTATAATTCACCCCTCCACTTT.

This chain uses TRBV28 with TRBJ2-7, with D possibly being TRBD1 (6 bases). The CDR3 runs to 15 residues. Trimming removed 3 bases at V and 0 bases at J, with 12 bases between. The germline gives CDR1 MDHEN, CDR2 SYDVKM. In nucleotides, the CDR3 is TGTGCCAGCAGTTTCCTGGACAGAAGCTCCTACGAGCAGTACTTC. Protein product: CASSFLDRSSYEQYF.

This rearrangement joins TRBV5-5 to TRBJ1-5, with TRBD1 matching over 11 bases. The CDR3 is 14 residues long. The ends lost 4 bases at V and 6 bases at J; junction bases unmatched: 3. Per the germline V gene, CDR1 is SGHKS and CDR2 is YYEKEE (reference sequence). Here the CDR3 reads CASSAGQGVQPQHF. The CDR3 DNA reads as TGTGCCAGCAGCGCGGGACAGGGGGTTCAGCCCCAGCATTTT.

The chain is built from TRBV30 and TRBJ1-5; D is undetermined. V was cut by 1 base and J by 5 bases, with 3 bases left in between. The CDR3 length is 11 residues. From germline, CDR1 is GTSNPN and CDR2 SVGIG (reference sequence). CDR3 DNA sequence: TGTGCCTGGAGTGCCTATCAGCCCCAGCATTTT. It encodes CAWSAYQPQHF. The whole variable domain, remainder taken from reference TRBV30 and TRBJ1-5, is SQTIHQWPATLVQPVGSPLSLECTVEGTSNPNLYWYRQAAGRGLQLLFYSVGIGQISSEVPQNLSASRPQDRQFILSSKKLLLSDSGFYLCAWSAYQPQHFGDGTRLSIL.

V is TRBV3-1 (or the pseudogene TRBV3-2) and J is TRBJ2-1; TRBD2 might be the D (5 bases). The length of the CDR3 is 14 residues. The ends were cut back, 1 base at V and 5 bases at J, with 9 bases in the middle. Germline-derived CDR1 and CDR2 are LGHDT and YNNKEL (reference sequence). The CDR3 nucleotides read TGTGCCAGCAGCCAAGGGACGGGGAACAATGAGCAGTTCTTC. Translating gives CASSQGTGNNEQFF.

The chain employs TRBV4-1 and TRBJ1-2, with 10 bases aligning to TRBD1. Germline lookup yields CDR1 MGHRA and CDR2 YSYEKL. The CDR3 has 16 residues. V lost 4 bases, J lost 1 base, and 6 bases stayed unmatched. CDR3 amino acids: CASSRPGQGNNYGYTF. CDR3 sequence (DNA): TGCGCCAGCAGCCGACCGGGACAGGGGAATAACTATGGCTACACCTTC.

J is TRBJ1-3 and V is TRBV7-2; no definite D call. V dropped 1 base and J dropped 10 bases, with 11 bases sitting between them. CDR3 length: 13 amino acids. The germline V gene encodes CDR1 SGHTA and CDR2 FQGNSA. CDR3 bases: TGTGCCAGCAGCTTAGGAGGTCCGGGTACCATATATTTT. Translating gives CASSLGGPGTIYF.

This clone was seen only a few times. This sequence joins TRBV11-3 and TRBJ1-1; 7 nucleotides align to TRBD1. This CDR3 spans 14 amino acids. The germline V gene encodes CDR1 SGHNT and CDR2 YENEEA. The ends lost 4 bases at V and 0 bases at J; junction bases unmatched: 2. CDR3 bases: TGTGCCAGCAGCTCGGGACAGATGAACACTGAAGCTTTCTTT. This sequence encodes CASSSGQMNTEAFF.

J is TRBJ2-1 and V is TRBV5-4, with TRBD2 matching 7 bases. V trimming: 5 bases; J trimming: 7 bases; junction bases outside the gene matches: 12. The CDR3 is 15 amino acids. The V gene's germline CDR1 is SGHNT and CDR2 YYREEE (reference sequence). As DNA, the CDR3 is TGTGCCAGCAGGCCCGAGGGAGGGTTAAGGAATGAGCAGTTCTTC. Translating it yields CASRPEGGLRNEQFF.

This chain uses TRBV6-2 or TRBV6-3 with TRBJ2-2; TRBD1 agrees at 7 bases. Germline V CDR1 and CDR2: MNHEY, SVGEGT. Trimming took 2 bases from V and 8 from J; bases not matched to a gene: 8. The CDR3 covers 15 residues. DNA for the CDR3: TGTGCCAGCAGTTACGTTTCGACAGGGAAGGGGGAGCTGTTTTTT. It is translated as CASSYVSTGKGELFF.

The chain combines TRBV30 with TRBJ1-2, with 8 bases that match TRBD1. The CDR3 extends over 15 amino acids. Germline V gene lookup returns CDR1 GTSNPN and CDR2 SVGIG (reference sequence). Germline trimming cut 2 bases from V and 8 bases from J; bases unmatched to any gene: 13. The CDR3 sequence is CAWSRSAGGSEGYTF. The CDR3 DNA sequence: TGTGCCTGGAGTCGCTCCGCAGGGGGCTCGGAAGGCTACACCTTC.

This chain uses TRBV5-6 with TRBJ2-2, with TRBD2 matching over 10 bases. The CDR3 contains 16 residues. Looked up from germline, CDR1 is SGHDT and CDR2 is YYEEEE. Trimming removed 2 bases from V and 4 bases from J; junction bases left unmatched: 5. In DNA form, the CDR3 reads TGTGCCAGCAGCTTCCTAGCGGGAGTGGTCACCGGGGAGCTGTTTTTT. Translation gives CASSFLAGVVTGELFF.

The chain links TRBV19 to TRBJ1-1, with TRBD1 identical over 7 bases. CDR1 LNHDA and CDR2 SQIVND come from the germline V gene (reference sequence). The CDR3 runs to 18 residues. J lost 0 bases, V lost 0 bases, and 10 bases had no gene match. CDR3 amino acids: CASSIDLGRQGLNTEAFF. CDR3 sequence (DNA): TGTGCCAGTAGTATAGATCTAGGGAGACAGGGACTGAACACTGAAGCTTTCTTT. The full variable domain, rest sourced from reference TRBV19 and TRBJ1-1, is DGGITQSPKYLFRKEGQNVTLSCEQNLNHDAMYWYRQDPGQGLRLIYYSQIVNDFQKGDIAEGYSVSREKKESFPLTVTSAQKNPTAFYLCASSIDLGRQGLNTEAFFGQGTRLTVV.

CDR3 loop: CASSQDTAGGTDTQYF. The DNA for the CDR3 is TGCGCCAGCAGCCAAGATACAGCGGGGGGGACAGATACGCAGTATTTT. J is TRBJ2-3 and V is TRBV4-3, with TRBD2 matching over 10 bases. Losses at the gene ends were 0 bases for V and 3 bases for J; bases not matched to a gene: 3. This CDR3 is built from 16 residues. Germline loops: CDR1 LGHNA, CDR2 YSLEER.

This sequence joins TRBV28 and TRBJ1-4; no definite D call. Per germline, CDR1 MDHEN and CDR2 SYDVKM. Trimming cost V 2 bases and J 7 bases, with 20 bases left between them. The CDR3 is 17 amino acids. CDR3 bases: TGTGCCAGCAGTTTACTACGGGGTCTGGGCTCTAGTGAAAAACTGTTTTTT. This translates into CASSLLRGLGSSEKLFF. The whole variable domain, filled in from reference TRBV28 and TRBJ1-4, reads DVKVTQSSRYLVKRTGEKVFLECVQDMDHENMFWYRQDPGLGLRLIYFSYDVKMKEKGDIPEGYSVSREKKERFSLILESASTNQTSMYLCASSLLRGLGSSEKLFFGSGTQLSVL.

The V gene is TRBV2, the J gene TRBJ1-6; D is undetermined. This CDR3 has 11 amino acids. CDR1 SNHLY and CDR2 FYNNEI come from the germline V gene. Between the trimmed V and J ends, which lost 3 bases and 14 bases, there was a span of 8 bases. The CDR3 bases are TGTGCCAGCAGTGACCCATTCACCCTCCACTTT. Protein sequence: CASSDPFTLHF.

The chain recombines TRBV2 with TRBJ1-5, with TRBD1 matching 10 bases. This CDR3 region has 16 residues. Unmatched junction bases numbered 6, after V lost 5 bases and J lost 2 bases. The germline V gene has CDR1 SNHLY and CDR2 FYNNEI. The CDR3 is CASSPGQGRGNQPQHF. The CDR3 DNA is TGTGCCAGCAGTCCGGGACAGGGGAGAGGCAATCAGCCCCAGCATTTT.

The chain joins TRBV7-8 to TRBJ1-6; D is ambiguous. Germline V gene data show CDR1 as SGHVS and CDR2 as FQNEAQ. Deletions cut 3 bases from V and 6 bases from J, with 9 bases between. This CDR3 has 14 residues. CDR3 in amino acids: CASSLVRGNSPLHF. As DNA, the CDR3 is TGTGCCAGCAGCTTGGTCCGGGGTAATTCACCCCTCCACTTT. The whole variable domain, remainder taken from reference TRBV7-8 and TRBJ1-6, is GAGVSQSPRYKVAKRGQDVALRCDPISGHVSLFWYQQALGQGPEFLTYFQNEAQLDKSGLPSDRFFAERPEGSVSTLKIQRTQQEDSAVYLCASSLVRGNSPLHFGNGTRLTVT.

This rearrangement joins TRBV28 to TRBJ2-3, with TRBD1 as a possible D gene (6 bases). Germline V gives CDR1 MDHEN, CDR2 SYDVKM. Trimming took off 7 bases at V and 4 bases at J, with 9 bases between the two ends. The CDR3 runs to 12 residues. The CDR3 reads CASNPGADTQYF. In DNA form, the CDR3 reads TGTGCCAGCAATCCAGGGGCAGATACGCAGTATTTT.